This T cell receptor (beta chain) was documented in a study of CD8 T cells in ankylosing spondylitis. This clonotype was counted at least ten times. What it binds is unknown. Germline V CDR1 and CDR2: DFQATT, SNEGSKA (reference sequence). V was pared by 2 bases and J by 1 base, with 9 bases of the junction left unmatched. This CDR3 region has 17 residues. Regarding the study as a whole: Several highly homologous variants formed a TCR beta motif that appeared characteristic of ankylosing spondylitis blood. Clones linked to the disease showed a CD8+ phenotype. They occurred at relatively low frequencies in peripheral blood.

Scientists made TCR beta libraries using quantitative 5'-RACE with molecular barcodes. Each CDR3 protein gets one entry after TCRdb re-called the 5' RACE reads with MiXCR. Of under 200,000 distinct CDR3 sequences listed, approximately 10% are singletons. The chain links TRBV20-1 to TRBJ2-3, with 10 bases identical to TRBD2. This clonotype originated in a male donor with ankylosing spondylitis or in good health (not recorded which). The specimen was blood, either unsorted or a sorted T cell fraction (not recorded which). Here the CDR3 reads CSARPRGTSARTDTQYF. In DNA form, the CDR3 reads TGCAGTGCTAGACCTCGTGGGACTAGCGCACGCACAGATACGCAGTATTTT.